This T cell receptor (beta chain) was sequenced during a study of CD8+CD57+ T cells in acquired aplastic anemia. Study-level information: Sorted CD4+ plus CD8+ cells gave DNA averaging around 3 ug.

The template for TCR beta VDJ and CDR3 sequence profiling was genomic DNA. TCRdb fed the reads into MiXCR, producing one record per CDR3 protein. Of approximately 200,000 distinct CDR3 sequences detected, almost 50% appear once; the ten largest clones hold nearly 20%. Patients sequenced had flow cytometry evidence of CD8+CD57+ cell expansion. The patients, all of them, had severe acquired aplastic anemia. This CDR3 is 14 amino acids long. Germline V CDR1 and CDR2: DFQATT, SNEGSKA (reference sequence). Between the trimmed V and J ends, which lost 1 base and 4 bases, there was a span of 14 bases. Whole-study results and caveats: Some 30 shared CD8+ CDR3s appeared highly expressed within patients' immunodominant clones.

Comments on this clonotype: As yet, its antigen is unknown.

J is TRBJ2-7 and V is TRBV20-1, with D possibly TRBD2 on 6 matching bases. The specimen sequenced was sorted CD4+, CD8+, or CD8+CD57+ T cells (not recorded which) from PBMCs. The sequence derives from a human donor with aplastic anemia. The CDR3 spells CSARVTGGLYEQYF. The CDR3 DNA reads as TGCAGTGCTAGAGTCACCGGAGGGTTATACGAGCAGTACTTC.